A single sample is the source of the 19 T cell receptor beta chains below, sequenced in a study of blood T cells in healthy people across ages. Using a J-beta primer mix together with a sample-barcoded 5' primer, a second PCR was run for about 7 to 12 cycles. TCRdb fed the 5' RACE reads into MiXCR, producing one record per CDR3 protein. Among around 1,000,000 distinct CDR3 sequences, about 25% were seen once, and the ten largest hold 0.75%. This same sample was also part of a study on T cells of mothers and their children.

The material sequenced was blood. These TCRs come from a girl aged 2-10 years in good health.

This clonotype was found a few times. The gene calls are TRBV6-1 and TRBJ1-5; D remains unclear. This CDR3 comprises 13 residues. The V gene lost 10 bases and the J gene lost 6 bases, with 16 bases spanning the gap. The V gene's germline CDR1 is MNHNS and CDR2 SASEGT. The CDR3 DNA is TGTGCCACACTCTCGGCGGGGTCTCAGCCCCAGCATTTT. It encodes CATLSAGSQPQHF.

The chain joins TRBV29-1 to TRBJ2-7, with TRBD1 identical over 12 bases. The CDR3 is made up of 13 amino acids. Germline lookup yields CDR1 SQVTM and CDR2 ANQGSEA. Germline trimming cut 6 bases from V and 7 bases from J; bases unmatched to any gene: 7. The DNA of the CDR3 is TGCAGCGTCGGGGACAGGGGGCTAGGGGAGCAGTACTTC. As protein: CSVGDRGLGEQYF.

The CDR3 nucleotides are TGTGCCACGCTACAGGGGGACTATGGCTACACCTTC. Protein product: CATLQGDYGYTF. The chain combines TRBV10-3 with TRBJ1-2; 8 nucleotides line up with TRBD1. Germline assignment: CDR1 ENHRY and CDR2 SYGVKD. The CDR3 extends over 12 amino acids. J gave up 3 bases and V 10 bases, and 4 bases lay outside the gene matches.

Here the CDR3 reads CSVGQGENIQYF. CDR3 bases: TGCAGCGTTGGGCAGGGAGAAAACATTCAGTACTTC. This chain links TRBV29-1 with TRBJ2-4; either TRBD1 or TRBD2 may fit D (5 bases each). Trimming shortened V by 4 bases and J by 5 bases, and 9 bases separated the two germline ends. CDR1 is SQVTM and CDR2 is ANQGSEA in the germline V gene. This CDR3 contains 12 residues. The complete variable domain, with remaining parts taken from reference TRBV29-1 and TRBJ2-4, reads SAVISQKPSRDICQRGTSLTIQCQVDSQVTMMFWYRQQPGQSLTLIATANQGSEATYESGFVIDKFPISRPNLTFSTLTVSNMSPEDSSIYLCSVGQGENIQYFGAGTRLSVL.

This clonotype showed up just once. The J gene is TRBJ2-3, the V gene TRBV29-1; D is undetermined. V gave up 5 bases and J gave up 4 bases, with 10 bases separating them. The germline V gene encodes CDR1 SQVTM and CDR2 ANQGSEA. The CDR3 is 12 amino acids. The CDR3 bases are TGCAGCGTTCGAGGTGTCGCAGATACGCAGTATTTT. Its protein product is CSVRGVADTQYF.

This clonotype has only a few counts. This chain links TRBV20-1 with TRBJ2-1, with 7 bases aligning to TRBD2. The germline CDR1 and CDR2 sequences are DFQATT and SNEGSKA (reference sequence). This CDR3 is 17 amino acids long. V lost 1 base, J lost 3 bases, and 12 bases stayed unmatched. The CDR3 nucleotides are TGCAGTGCTAGAGTACTCACCGGGACTAACCACTACAATGAGCAGTTCTTC. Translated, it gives CSARVLTGTNHYNEQFF.

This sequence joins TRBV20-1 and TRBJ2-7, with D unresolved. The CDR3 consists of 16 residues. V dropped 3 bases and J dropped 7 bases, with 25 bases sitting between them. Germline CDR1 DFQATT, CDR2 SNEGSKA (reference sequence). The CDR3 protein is CSARPPWRELLYEQYF. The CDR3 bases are TGCAGTGCTAGGCCGCCCTGGCGAGAGCTTCTGTATGAGCAGTACTTC.

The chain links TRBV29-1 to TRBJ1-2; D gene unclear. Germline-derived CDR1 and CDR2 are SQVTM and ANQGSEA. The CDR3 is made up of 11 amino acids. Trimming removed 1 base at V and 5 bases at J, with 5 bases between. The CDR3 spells CSVEGHYGYTF. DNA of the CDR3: TGCAGCGTTGAAGGCCATTATGGCTACACCTTC.

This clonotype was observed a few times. In nucleotides, the CDR3 is TGTGCCAGCAGCTCAATAGCGGGAGGTCCAAATGAGCAGTTCTTC. This gives the protein CASSSIAGGPNEQFF. This chain uses TRBV11-2 with TRBJ2-1, with 10 bases that match TRBD2. The CDR3 covers 15 residues. V gave up 4 bases and J gave up 7 bases; unmatched junction bases: 7. Germline V gives CDR1 SGHAT, CDR2 FQNNGV.

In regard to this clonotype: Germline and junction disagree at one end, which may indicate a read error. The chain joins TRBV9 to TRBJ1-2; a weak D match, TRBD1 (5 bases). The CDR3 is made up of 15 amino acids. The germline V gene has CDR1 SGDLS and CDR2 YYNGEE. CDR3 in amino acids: CASSVTVGEDYGHTF. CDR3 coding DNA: TGTGCCAGCAGCGTAACGGTGGGGGAAGACTATGGCCACACCTTC.

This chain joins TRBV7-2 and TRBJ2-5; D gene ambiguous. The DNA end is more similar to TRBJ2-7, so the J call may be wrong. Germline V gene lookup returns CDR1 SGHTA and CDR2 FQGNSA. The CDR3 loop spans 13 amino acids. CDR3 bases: TGTGCCAGCAGCTTAGTCAGGCCCTACGAGCAGTACTTC. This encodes CASSLVRPYEQYF.

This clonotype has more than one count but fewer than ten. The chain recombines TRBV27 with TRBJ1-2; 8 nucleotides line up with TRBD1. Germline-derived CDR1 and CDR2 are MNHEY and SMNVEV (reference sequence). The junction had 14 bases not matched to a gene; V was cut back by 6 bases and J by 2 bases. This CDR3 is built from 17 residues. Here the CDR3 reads CASSLRQTGAKNYGYTF. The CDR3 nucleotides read TGTGCCAGCAGCTTACGGCAGACAGGGGCGAAAAACTATGGCTACACCTTC.

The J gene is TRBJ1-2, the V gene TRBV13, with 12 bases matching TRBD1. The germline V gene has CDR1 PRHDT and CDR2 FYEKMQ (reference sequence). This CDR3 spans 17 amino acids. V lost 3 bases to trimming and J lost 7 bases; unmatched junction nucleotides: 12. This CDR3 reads CASSFYNLRDRGPGYTF. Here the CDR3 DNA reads TGTGCCAGCAGCTTCTACAACCTCCGGGACAGGGGGCCTGGCTACACCTTC.

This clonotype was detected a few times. The CDR3 DNA reads TGTGCCAGCAGCTTAGGGGTGGCGGCAGCGGGGAGGGGAGAAGCTTTCTTT. Translating gives CASSLGVAAAGRGEAFF. The V call is TRBV7-8, the J call TRBJ1-1, with D possibly matching TRBD1 (5 bases). The germline V gene has CDR1 SGHVS and CDR2 FQNEAQ. Trimming took off 1 base at V and 8 bases at J, with 23 bases between the two ends. CDR3 length: 17 residues.

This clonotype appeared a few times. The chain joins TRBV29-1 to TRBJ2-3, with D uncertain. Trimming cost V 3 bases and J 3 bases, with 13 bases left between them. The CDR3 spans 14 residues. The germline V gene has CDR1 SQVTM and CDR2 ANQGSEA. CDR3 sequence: CSVDLASDTDTQYF. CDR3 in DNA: TGCAGCGTTGATTTAGCTTCGGATACAGATACGCAGTATTTT.

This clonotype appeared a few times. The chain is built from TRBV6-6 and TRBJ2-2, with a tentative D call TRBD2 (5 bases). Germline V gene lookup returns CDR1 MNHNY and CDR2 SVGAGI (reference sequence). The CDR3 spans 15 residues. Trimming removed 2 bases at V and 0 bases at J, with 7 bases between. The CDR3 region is CASSYEGTNTGELFF. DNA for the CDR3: TGTGCCAGCAGTTACGAGGGTACGAACACCGGGGAGCTGTTTTTT.

CDR3 protein: CASSLEGAGGKAFF. CDR3 DNA sequence: TGTGCCAGCAGTTTAGAGGGGGCCGGGGGGAAAGCTTTCTTT. The chain recombines TRBV27 with TRBJ1-1; 7 positions agree with TRBD1. CDR1 and CDR2 (germline): MNHEY, SMNVEV (reference sequence). CDR3 length: 14 residues. The ends lost 2 bases at V and 9 bases at J; junction bases unmatched: 9.

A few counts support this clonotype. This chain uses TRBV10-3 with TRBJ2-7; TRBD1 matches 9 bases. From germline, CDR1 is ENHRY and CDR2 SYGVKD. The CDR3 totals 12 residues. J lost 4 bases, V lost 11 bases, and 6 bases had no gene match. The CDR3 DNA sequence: TGTGCCGCCAGCGGGACAGGGTACGAGCAGTACTTC. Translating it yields CAASGTGYEQYF.

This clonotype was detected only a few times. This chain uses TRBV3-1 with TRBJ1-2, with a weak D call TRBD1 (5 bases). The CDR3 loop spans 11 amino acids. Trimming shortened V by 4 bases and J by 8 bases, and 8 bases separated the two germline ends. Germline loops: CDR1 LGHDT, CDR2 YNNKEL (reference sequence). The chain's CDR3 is CASSRRGGYTF. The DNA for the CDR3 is TGTGCCAGCAGCCGCCGGGGGGGCTACACCTTC.